Listed below are T cell receptor beta chains from one sample, sequenced in a study of OX40 agonist ivuxolimab in advanced cancers. Using immunoSEQ multiplex PCR, the repertoire was profiled, and TCRdb retains in-frame clones only, with some absent. This sample yields under 70,000 clones, of which 85% are seen a single time; under 4.5% belongs to the top ten. The sequences come from CD4+ or CD8+ T cells sorted from blood, collected in a trial of the OX40 agonist ivuxolimab. Receptors originate from an adult with an advanced solid tumor such as melanoma, head and neck, liver or kidney cancer. The CDR3 runs from the conserved cysteine through the conserved F or W.

V | CDR3
TRBV9 | CASSVERSPGAPLHF
TRBV19 | CASSTQGGQPQHF
TRBV30 | CAFGRGYNEQFF
TRBV5-1 | CASSLGTGGQETQYF
TRBV11-3 | CASSPSDSYTGELFF
TRBV5-1 | CASSFGQGDIQYF
TRBV5-6 | CASSLRFPANSYEQYF
TRBV6-5 | CASSYFSNTGELFF
TRBV5-8 | CASSGRDRVYNEQFF
TRBV2 | CASSWDRSIYQPQHF
TRBV5-1 | CASSWGQGRNGYTF
TRBV10-3 | CAISESNSDRANYGYTF
TRBV19 | CASSARLPGQGASGHTDTQYF
TRBV6-4 | CASSETGGVTGELFF
TRBV9 | CASSPRQEFYEQYF
TRBV2 | CASRSEGDGYTF
TRBV6-1 | CASSDPWGRFNEKLFF
TRBV18 | CASSRSTAFQETQYF
TRBV6-5 | CASSSPSSGANVLTF
TRBV7-9 | CASSSIENHSNQPQHF
TRBV2 | CASSEARRYNQPQHF
TRBV5-4 | CASSYRTMYQETQYF
TRBV28 | CASSLSRGPPGWQPQHF